This TCR beta chain is from a study of T cells in Graves' hyperthyroidism and ophthalmopathy (dated by TCRdb to the late 2010s). In the study overall: Peripheral blood samples were taken at initial diagnosis, before any treatment was given. A discovery cohort of about a hundred patients, about 44 with Graves' ophthalmopathy and about 58 with stable Graves' hyperthyroidism, was used to find distinguishing TCR V-J signatures. Prospective prediction of ophthalmopathy was tested in an independent validation cohort of some 20 hyperthyroidism patients and approximately 17 patients who later progressed to ophthalmopathy. The roughly 91 discovery patients were randomly divided into training and test sets at a 7:3 ratio. In addition, the study compared T-cell repertoires in thyroid tissue and in blood from roughly 6 Graves' hyperthyroidism patients. After sampling, hyperthyroidism patients received methimazole starting at 30 mg daily, and ophthalmopathy patients received high-dose intravenous methylprednisolone. The paper describes TCR Vbeta CDR3 sequencing of 140 or so peripheral blood samples, made up of some 42 ophthalmopathy patients, around 78 hyperthyroidism patients and roughly 17 progressor patients.

Graves' hyperthyroidism was defined as stable when no progression to ophthalmopathy occurred over 18 months of follow-up. Hyperthyroidism patients were newly diagnosed, had a disease duration of under 2 months, and were aged 18 to 65 years. Any patient with an uncontrolled infection, another autoimmune disease, pregnancy or lactation was excluded. Diagnoses were based on clinical symptoms, serum thyroxine and TRAb, thyroid ultrasound and orbital computed tomography. PBMCs were isolated from approximately 10 ml of fresh peripheral blood by Ficoll-Paque density gradient centrifugation. Total RNA was extracted using Trizol reagent, and RNA quality was assessed on an Agilent 2100 Bioanalyzer. This clonotype was seen only a few times. The specificity of this receptor is unknown. No clone much larger than this one lies a single base away; base qualities are absent. TCR beta CDR3 regions were amplified from RNA transcripts. For the first round of RT-PCR on the TCR CDR3, the HTBI primer set was used together with the Qiagen OneStep RT-PCR kit. A second multiplex PCR round built the libraries, followed by size selection and purification. The libraries were sequenced on an Illumina HiSeq2000 using paired-end 100 bp reads. In the authors' own workflow: Raw data were processed with SOAPnuke, discarding reads with adapters, uncalled bases, mean Phred below 15, or no exact constant-primer or identifier match. High-quality paired reads were merged with COPE v1.2.5, and unique nucleotide sequences were defined as clonotypes. Clonotypes were aligned to IMGT TRBV, TRBD and TRBJ reference segments using MiTCR v1.1. The analysis was restricted to V-J combinations with a frequency above 0.0001, which together covered approximately 99% of the repertoires. The TCS score was defined as the ratio of F50 (clonal expansion) to E x V (chaos), calculated using BLOSUM62-based TCRdist between CDR3 peptides within each V-J. Welch's t-statistics and random forest reduced approximately 520 V-J features to roughly 13, which were used in a naive Bayes classifier (R e1071). TCRdb trimmed the raw reads at Q25, called clones with MiXCR and kept productive beta chains. Rows are unified per CDR3 protein, each entry keeping the most common DNA and genes. The V and J calls were not made by the authors but by TCRdb's processing. The sample contains 500,000 to 750,000 distinct CDR3 sequences, 15% to 18% of them found a single time. The top ten constitute under 8% of the sample.

V lost 3 bases and J lost 1 base, and the count of bases not matched to a germline gene is 1. Taken from the germline V gene, the CDR1 and CDR2 loops are KGHDR and SFDVKD. From the cysteine through the phenylalanine, the CDR3 covers 15 amino acids. Just CDR3 DNA is preserved here, 45 bases in frame from base 1. Study-level results and caveats: In validation, the model predicted progression to ophthalmopathy with roughly 70% sensitivity and 72% to 85% specificity, a median of 6.5 months before onset. Most expanded thyroid clonotypes (frequency above 0.001) were also detected in blood, a finding suggesting that blood repertoires may reflect thyroid immune responses. A 13 V-J signature model separated ophthalmopathy from stable hyperthyroidism, with roughly 88% sensitivity and roughly 81% specificity in cross-validation and 80%/75% in testing. Sample size was not statistically predetermined, and investigators were not blinded to group allocation.

The sequence came from a young woman with Graves' hyperthyroidism. The chain uses TRBV24-1 and TRBJ2-3; 9 bases in the junction line up with TRBD2. Sequencing input: blood. CDR3 protein: CATSDRTSGTDTQYF. The sequenced DNA is TGTGCCACCAGTGATCGGACTAGCGGCACAGATACGCAGTATTTT.